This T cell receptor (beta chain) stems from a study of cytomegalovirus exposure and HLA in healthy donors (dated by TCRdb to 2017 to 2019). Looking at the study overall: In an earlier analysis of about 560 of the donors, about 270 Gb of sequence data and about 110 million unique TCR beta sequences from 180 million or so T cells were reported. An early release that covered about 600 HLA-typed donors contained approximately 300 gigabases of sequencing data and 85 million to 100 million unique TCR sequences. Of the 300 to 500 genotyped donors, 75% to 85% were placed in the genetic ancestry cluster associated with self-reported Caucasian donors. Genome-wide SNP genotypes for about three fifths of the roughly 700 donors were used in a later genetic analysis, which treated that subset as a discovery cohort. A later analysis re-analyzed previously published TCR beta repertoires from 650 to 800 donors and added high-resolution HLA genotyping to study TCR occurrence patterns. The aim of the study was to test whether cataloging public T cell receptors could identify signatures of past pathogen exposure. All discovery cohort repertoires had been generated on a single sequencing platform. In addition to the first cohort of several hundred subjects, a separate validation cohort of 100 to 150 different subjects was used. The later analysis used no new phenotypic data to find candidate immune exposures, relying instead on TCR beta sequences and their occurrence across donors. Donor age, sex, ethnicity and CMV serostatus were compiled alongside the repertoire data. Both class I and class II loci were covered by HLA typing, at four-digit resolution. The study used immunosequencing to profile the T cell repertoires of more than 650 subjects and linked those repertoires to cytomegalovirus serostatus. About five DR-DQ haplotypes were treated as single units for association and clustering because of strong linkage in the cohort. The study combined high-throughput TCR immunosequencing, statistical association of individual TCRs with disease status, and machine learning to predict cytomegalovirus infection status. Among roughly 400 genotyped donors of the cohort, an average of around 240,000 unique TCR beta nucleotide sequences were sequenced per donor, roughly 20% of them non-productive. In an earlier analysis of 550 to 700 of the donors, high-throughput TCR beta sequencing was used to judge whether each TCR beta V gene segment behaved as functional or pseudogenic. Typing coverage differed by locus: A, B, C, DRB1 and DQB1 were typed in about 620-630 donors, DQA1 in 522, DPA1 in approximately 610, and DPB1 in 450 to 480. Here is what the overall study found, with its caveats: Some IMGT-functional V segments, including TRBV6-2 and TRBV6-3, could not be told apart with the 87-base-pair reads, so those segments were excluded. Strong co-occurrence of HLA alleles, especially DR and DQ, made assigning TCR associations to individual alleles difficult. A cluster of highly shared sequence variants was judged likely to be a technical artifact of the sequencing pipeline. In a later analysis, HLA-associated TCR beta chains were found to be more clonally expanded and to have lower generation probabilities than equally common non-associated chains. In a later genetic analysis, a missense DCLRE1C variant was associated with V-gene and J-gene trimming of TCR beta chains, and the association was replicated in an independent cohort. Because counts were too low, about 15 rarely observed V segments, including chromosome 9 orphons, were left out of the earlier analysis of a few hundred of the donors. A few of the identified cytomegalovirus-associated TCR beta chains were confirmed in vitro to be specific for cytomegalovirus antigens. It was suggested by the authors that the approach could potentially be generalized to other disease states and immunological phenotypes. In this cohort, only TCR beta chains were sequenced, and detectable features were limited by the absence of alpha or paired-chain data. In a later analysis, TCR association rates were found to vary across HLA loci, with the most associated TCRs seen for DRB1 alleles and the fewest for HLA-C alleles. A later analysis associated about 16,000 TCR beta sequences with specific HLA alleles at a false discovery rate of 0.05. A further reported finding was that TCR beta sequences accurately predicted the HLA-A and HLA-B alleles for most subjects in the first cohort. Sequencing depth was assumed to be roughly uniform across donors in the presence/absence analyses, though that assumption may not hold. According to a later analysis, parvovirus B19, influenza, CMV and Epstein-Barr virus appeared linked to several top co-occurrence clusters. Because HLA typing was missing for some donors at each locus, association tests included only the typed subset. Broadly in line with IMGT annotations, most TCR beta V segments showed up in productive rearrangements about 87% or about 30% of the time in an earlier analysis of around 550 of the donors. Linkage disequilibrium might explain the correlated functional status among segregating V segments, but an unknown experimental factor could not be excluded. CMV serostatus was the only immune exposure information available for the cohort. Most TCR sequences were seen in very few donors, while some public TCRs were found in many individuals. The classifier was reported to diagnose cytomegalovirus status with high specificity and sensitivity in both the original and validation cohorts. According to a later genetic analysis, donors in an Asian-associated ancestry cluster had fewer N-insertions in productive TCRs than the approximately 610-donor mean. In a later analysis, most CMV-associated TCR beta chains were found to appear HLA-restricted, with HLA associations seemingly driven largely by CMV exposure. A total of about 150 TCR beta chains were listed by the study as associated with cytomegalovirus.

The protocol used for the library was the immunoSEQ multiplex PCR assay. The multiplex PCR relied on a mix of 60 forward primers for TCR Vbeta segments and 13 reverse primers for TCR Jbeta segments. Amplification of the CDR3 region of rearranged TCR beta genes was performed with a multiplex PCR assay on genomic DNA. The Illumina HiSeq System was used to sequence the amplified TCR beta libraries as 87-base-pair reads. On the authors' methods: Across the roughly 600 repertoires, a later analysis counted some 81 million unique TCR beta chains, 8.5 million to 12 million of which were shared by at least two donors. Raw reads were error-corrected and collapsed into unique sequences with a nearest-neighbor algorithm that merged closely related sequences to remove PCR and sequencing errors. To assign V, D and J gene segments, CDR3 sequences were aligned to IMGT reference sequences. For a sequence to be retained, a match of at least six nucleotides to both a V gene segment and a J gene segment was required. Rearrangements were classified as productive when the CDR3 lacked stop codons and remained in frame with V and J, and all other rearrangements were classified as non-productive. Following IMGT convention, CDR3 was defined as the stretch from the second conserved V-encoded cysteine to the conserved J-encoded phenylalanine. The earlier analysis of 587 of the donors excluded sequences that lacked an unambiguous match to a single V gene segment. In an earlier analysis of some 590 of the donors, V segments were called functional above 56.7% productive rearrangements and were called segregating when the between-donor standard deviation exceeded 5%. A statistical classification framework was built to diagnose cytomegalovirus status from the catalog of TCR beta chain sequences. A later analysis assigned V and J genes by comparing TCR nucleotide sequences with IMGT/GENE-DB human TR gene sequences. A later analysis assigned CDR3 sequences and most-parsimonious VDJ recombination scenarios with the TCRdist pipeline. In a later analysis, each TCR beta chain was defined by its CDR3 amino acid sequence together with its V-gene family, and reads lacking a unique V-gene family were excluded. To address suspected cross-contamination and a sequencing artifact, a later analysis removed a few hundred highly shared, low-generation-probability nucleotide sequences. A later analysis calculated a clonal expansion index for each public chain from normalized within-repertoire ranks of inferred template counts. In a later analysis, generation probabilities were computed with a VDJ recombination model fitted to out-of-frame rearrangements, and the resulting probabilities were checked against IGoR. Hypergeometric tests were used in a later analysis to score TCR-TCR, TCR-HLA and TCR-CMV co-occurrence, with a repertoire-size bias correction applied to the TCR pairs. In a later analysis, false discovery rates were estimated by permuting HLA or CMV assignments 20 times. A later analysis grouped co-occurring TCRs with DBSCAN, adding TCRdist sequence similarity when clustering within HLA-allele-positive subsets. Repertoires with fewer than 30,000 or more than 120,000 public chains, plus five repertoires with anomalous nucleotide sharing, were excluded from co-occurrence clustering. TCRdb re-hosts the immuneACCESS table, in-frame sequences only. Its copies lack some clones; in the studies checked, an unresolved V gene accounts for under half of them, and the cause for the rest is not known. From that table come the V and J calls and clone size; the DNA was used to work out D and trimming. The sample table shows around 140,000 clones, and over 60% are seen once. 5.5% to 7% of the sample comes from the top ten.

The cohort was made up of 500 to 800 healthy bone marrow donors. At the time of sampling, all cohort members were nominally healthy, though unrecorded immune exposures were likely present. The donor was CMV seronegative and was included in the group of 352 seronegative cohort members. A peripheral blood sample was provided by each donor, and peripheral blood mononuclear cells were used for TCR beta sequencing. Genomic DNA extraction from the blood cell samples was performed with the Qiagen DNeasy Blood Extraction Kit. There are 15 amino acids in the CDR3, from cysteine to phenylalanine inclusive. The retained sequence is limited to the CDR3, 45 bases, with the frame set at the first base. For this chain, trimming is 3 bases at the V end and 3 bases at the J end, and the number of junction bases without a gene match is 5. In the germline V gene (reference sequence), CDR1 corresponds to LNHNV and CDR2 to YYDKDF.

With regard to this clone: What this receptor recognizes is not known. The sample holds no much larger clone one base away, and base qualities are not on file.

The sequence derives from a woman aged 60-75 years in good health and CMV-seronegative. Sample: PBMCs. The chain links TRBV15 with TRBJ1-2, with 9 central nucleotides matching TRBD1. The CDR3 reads CATSRPDRGDYGYTF. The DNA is TGTGCCACCAGCAGGCCCGACAGGGGGGACTATGGCTACACCTTC. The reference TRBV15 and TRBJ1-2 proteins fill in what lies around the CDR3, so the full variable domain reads DAMVIQNPRYQVTQFGKPVTLSCSQTLNHNVMYWYQQKSSQAPKLLFHYYDKDFNNEADTPDNFQSRRPNTSFCFLDIRSPGLGDTAMYLCATSRPDRGDYGYTFGSGTRLTVV.